This T cell receptor beta chain was profiled in a study of T-cell memory formation after mild COVID-19. The CDR3 contains 17 residues. J lost 8 bases, V lost 1 base, and 7 bases had no gene match. Germline V gene lookup returns CDR1 SGHVS and CDR2 FNYEAQ. After 5'RACE with constant-segment primers, TCR alpha and TCR beta cDNA libraries carrying sample barcodes and UMIs were obtained. Via MiXCR, TCRdb re-called the 5' RACE reads, giving one row per CDR3 protein. This table has 250,000 to 400,000 distinct CDR3 sequences, 14% appearing once. The gene calls are TRBV7-6 and TRBJ2-1; 14 bases match TRBD2. Sequenced material: PBMCs or a T cell subset sorted from them (not recorded which). The receptor's source is a man between 18 and 29 years old who had mild COVID-19 (a few samples of this study predate the infection). Cell type and time point are not known. The CDR3 bases are TGTGCCAGCAGCTTAGGAGGACTAGCGGGGGGTTTCGATGAGCAGTTCTTC. Amino acids: CASSLGGLAGGFDEQFF.